This T cell receptor (beta chain) emerged from a study of blood T cells in healthy people across ages. Overall study results and limits: Underestimates were what the diversity estimates from one million T cells were considered to be.

A note on this clonotype: Its specificity is not known.

Every sample yielded at least 7 million isolated PBMCs. The use of a sample-barcoded 5' primer and a J-beta primer mix characterized a second PCR of roughly 7 to 12 cycles. TCRdb recomputed calls from the 5' RACE reads with MiXCR, one row per CDR3 protein. The repertoire holds over 1.5 million distinct CDR3 sequences, with just under 50% as singletons. In germline, CDR1 is MNHNY, CDR2 SVGAGI (reference sequence). V was clipped by 7 bases and J by 5 bases; unmatched bases: 13. This CDR3 has 15 residues. The sequence derives from a woman in her thirties or forties in good health. The sample consisted of blood. V and J are TRBV6-6 and TRBJ2-7; TRBD1 aligns across 8 bases. The CDR3: CASKVPGTGADEQYF. Written as DNA, the CDR3 is TGTGCCAGCAAAGTCCCCGGGACAGGAGCCGACGAGCAGTACTTC.